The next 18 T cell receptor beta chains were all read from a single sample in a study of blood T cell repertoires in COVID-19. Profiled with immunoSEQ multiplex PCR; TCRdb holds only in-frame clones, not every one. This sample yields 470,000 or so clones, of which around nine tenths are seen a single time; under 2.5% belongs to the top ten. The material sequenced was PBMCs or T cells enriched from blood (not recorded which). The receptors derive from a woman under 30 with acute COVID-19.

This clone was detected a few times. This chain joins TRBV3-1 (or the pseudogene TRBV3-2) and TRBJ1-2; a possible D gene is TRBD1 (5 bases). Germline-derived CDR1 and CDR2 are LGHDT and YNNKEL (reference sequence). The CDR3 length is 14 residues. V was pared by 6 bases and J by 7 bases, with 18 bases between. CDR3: CASRKEGAAFGYTF. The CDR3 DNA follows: TGTGCCAGCAGAAAGGAAGGGGCCGCGTTTGGCTACACCTTC.

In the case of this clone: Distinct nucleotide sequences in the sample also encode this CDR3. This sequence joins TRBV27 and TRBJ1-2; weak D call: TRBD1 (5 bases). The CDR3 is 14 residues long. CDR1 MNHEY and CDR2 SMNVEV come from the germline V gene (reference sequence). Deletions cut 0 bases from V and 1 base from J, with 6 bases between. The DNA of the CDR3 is TGTGCCAGCAGTTTATCGGGGGGTAACTATGGCTACACCTTC. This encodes CASSLSGGNYGYTF.

CDR3 loop: CATSRKLAGAQETQYF. DNA of the CDR3: TGTGCCACCAGCAGGAAACTAGCGGGGGCCCAAGAGACCCAGTACTTC. This chain joins TRBV15 and TRBJ2-5, with 11 nucleotides matching TRBD2. Germline assignment: CDR1 LNHNV and CDR2 YYDKDF (reference sequence). CDR3 length: 16 residues. Germline trimming cut 3 bases from V and 1 base from J; bases unmatched to any gene: 4.

As DNA, the CDR3 is TGCGCCAGCAGCTTGAGCGTAAAGACTCCCTACGAGCAGTACTTC. Protein: CASSLSVKTPYEQYF. The chain employs TRBV5-1 and TRBJ2-7; D is ambiguous. The CDR3 has 15 amino acids. In germline, CDR1 is SGHRS, CDR2 YFSETQ. Trimming left V 1 base short and J 2 bases short, with 13 bases between.

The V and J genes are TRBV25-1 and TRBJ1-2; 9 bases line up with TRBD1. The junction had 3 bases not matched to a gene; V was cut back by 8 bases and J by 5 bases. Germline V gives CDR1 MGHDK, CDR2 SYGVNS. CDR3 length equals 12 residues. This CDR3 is CASGDRVYGYTF. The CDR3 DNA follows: TGTGCCAGCGGGGACAGGGTTTATGGCTACACCTTC.

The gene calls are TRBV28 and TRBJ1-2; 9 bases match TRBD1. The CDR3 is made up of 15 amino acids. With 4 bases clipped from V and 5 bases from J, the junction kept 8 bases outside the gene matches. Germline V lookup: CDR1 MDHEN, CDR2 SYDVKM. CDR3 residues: CASSSRTGAGYGYTF. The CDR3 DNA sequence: TGTGCCAGCAGTTCGAGGACAGGGGCAGGGTATGGCTACACCTTC.

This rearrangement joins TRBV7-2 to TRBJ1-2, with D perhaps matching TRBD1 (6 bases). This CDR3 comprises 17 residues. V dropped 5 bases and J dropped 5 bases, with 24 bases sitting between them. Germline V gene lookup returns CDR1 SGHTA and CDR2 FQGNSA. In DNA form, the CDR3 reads TGTGCCAGCAGCCGGCCGGGGGGCGGAATTGAACGGTATGGCTACACCTTC. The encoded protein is CASSRPGGGIERYGYTF.

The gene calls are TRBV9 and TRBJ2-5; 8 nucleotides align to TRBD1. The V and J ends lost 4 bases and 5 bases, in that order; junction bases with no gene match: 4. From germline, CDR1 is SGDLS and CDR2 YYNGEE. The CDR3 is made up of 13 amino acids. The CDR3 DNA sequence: TGTGCCAGCAGCACGGACAGGGTTGAGACCCAGTACTTC. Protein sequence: CASSTDRVETQYF.

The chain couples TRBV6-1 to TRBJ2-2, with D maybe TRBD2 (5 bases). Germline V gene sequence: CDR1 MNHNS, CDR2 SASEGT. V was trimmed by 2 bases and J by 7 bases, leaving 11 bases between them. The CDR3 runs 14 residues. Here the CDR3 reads CASSERGYGGELFF. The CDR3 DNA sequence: TGTGCCAGCAGTGAACGCGGGTATGGCGGGGAGCTGTTTTTT.

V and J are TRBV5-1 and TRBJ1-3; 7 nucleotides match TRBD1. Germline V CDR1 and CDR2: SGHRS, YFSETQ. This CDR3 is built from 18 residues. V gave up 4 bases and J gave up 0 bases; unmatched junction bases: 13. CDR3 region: CASSQGPRQGSSGNTIYF. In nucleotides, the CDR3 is TGCGCCAGCAGCCAGGGACCTCGACAGGGAAGCTCTGGAAACACCATATATTTT.

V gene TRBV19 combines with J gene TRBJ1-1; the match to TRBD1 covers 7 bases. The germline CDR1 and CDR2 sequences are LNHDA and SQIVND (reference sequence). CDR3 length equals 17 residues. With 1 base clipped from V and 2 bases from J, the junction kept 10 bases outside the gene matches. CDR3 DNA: TGTGCCAGTAGTATAGTGCCCAGACAGGGCGGAAACACTGAAGCTTTCTTT. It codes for CASSIVPRQGGNTEAFF.

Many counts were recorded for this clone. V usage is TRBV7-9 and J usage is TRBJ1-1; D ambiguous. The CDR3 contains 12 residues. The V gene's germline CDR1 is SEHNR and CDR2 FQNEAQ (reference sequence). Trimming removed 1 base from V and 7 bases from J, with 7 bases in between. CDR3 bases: TGTGCCAGCAGCTTAGTCAGTATTGAAGCTTTCTTT. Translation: CASSLVSIEAFF.

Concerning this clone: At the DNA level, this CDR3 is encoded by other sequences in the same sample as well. The CDR3 spells CASSLPDRGYEQYF. The CDR3 DNA sequence: TGTGCCAGCAGCTTACCTGACAGGGGATACGAGCAGTACTTC. This chain connects TRBV7-9 to TRBJ2-7, with 8 bases aligning to TRBD1. Trimming took 2 bases from V and 4 from J; bases not matched to a gene: 4. In germline, CDR1 is SEHNR, CDR2 FQNEAQ (reference sequence). The CDR3 contains 14 residues.

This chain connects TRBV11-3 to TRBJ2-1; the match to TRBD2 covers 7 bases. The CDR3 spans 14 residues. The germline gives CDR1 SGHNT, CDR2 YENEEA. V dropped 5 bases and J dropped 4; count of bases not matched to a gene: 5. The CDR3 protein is CASSVSGPYNEQFF. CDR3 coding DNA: TGTGCCAGCAGCGTTAGCGGGCCTTACAATGAGCAGTTCTTC.

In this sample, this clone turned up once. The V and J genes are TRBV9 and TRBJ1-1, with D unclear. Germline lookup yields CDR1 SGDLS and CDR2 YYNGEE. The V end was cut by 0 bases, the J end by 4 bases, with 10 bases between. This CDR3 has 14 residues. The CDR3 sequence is CASSVARIGTEAFF. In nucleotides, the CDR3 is TGTGCCAGCAGCGTAGCCAGGATCGGCACTGAAGCTTTCTTT. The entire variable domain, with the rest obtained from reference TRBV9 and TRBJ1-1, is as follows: DSGVTQTPKHLITATGQRVTLRCSPRSGDLSVYWYQQSLDQGLQFLIQYYNGEERAKGNILERFSAQQFPDLHSELNLSSLELGDSALYFCASSVARIGTEAFFGQGTRLTVV.

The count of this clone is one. CDR3: CASSSGQGVYNEQFF. CDR3 DNA sequence: TGTGCCAGCAGTTCGGGACAGGGAGTTTACAATGAGCAGTTCTTC. V is TRBV28 and J is TRBJ2-1; 9 nucleotides match TRBD1. Germline-derived CDR1 and CDR2 are MDHEN and SYDVKM. V lost 4 bases and J lost 4; bases outside the gene matches: 5. CDR3 length: 15 amino acids.

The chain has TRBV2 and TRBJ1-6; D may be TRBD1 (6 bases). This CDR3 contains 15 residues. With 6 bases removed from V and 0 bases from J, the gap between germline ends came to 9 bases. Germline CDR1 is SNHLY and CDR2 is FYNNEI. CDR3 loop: CASRRGSSYNSPLHF. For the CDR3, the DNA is TGTGCCAGCAGGAGGGGGAGCTCCTATAATTCACCCCTCCACTTT.

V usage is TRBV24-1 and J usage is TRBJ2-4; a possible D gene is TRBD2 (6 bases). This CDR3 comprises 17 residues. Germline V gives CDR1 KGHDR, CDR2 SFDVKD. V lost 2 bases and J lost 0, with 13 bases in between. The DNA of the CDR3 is TGTGCCACCAGTGATTCTCGGGAGCGGACAGCCAAAAACATTCAGTACTTC. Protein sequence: CATSDSRERTAKNIQYF.